This T cell receptor (beta chain) appears in the sequencing data of a study of early T cells in non-severe SARS-CoV-2 infection. V was shortened by 0 bases and J by 3 bases, with 11 bases between the two germline ends. This CDR3 contains 15 residues. Ten or more counts support this clonotype. TCRdb reprocessed the 5' RACE reads with MiXCR, giving one entry per CDR3 protein. There are some 30,000 distinct CDR3 sequences in the sample; 4.6% occur only once, and approximately 6% lies in the top ten. The clonotype originates from an adult who was a healthcare worker with PCR-confirmed SARS-CoV-2 infection or an uninfected control (not recorded which). The source material was whole blood, sampled at baseline. This chain uses TRBV6-7 with TRBJ1-1; D may be TRBD1 (5 bases). TRBV6-7 is identified as an open reading frame with a role that is uncertain. CDR3 in DNA: TGTGCCAGCAGTTACTCGGCCGGGGCGGACACTGAAGCTTTCTTT. It yields the protein CASSYSAGADTEAFF.